These 30 T cell receptor beta chains came from one sample sequenced in a study of OX40 agonist ivuxolimab in advanced cancers. Sequencing was performed with immunoSEQ multiplex PCR; in TCRdb, only in-frame clones are kept and a portion is missing. The data hold just under 55,000 clones, with 60% to 80% observed a single time. Material: CD4+ or CD8+ T cells sorted from blood, obtained in a trial of the OX40 agonist ivuxolimab. Source of these receptors: an adult with an advanced solid tumor such as melanoma, head and neck, liver or kidney cancer.

As concerns this clone: The conserved final phenylalanine or tryptophan is absent from the CDR3, which likely points to a read error. V is TRBV7-3 and J is TRBJ2-2; D unclear. The CDR3 loop spans 11 amino acids. Trimming took off 5 bases at V and 7 bases at J, with 5 bases between the two ends. Germline CDR1 is SGHTA and CDR2 is FQGTGA. This chain's CDR3 is CASSGGGELFL. DNA for the CDR3: TGTGCCAGCAGCGGTGGCGGGGAGCTGTTTCTT.

CDR3 in amino acids: CASSPRVGDTYEQYF. The CDR3 nucleotides read TGTGCCAGCAGCCCCCGCGTTGGGGATACCTACGAGCAGTACTTC. The rearrangement uses TRBV7-9 and TRBJ2-7; no clear D gene. Germline V gene lookup returns CDR1 SEHNR and CDR2 FQNEAQ (reference sequence). V lost 5 bases and J lost 2, with 16 bases in between. The CDR3 is 15 amino acids.

This clone occurred a few times. The rearrangement joins TRBV11-3 to TRBJ2-6, with D unresolved. Germline V CDR1 and CDR2: SGHNT, YENEEA. The CDR3 is 13 amino acids. The ends were cut back, 3 bases at V and 4 bases at J, with 4 bases in the middle. CDR3 in amino acids: CASSLRGANVLTF. The CDR3 DNA is TGTGCCAGCAGCTTGAGAGGGGCCAACGTCCTGACTTTC.

V is TRBV5-1 and J is TRBJ2-5; either TRBD1 or TRBD2 may supply D (6 bases each). Germline CDR1 and CDR2: SGHRS and YFSETQ. The CDR3 runs to 14 residues. V was trimmed by 3 bases and J by 5 bases, leaving 14 bases between them. CDR3 sequence: CASSSVGGTETQYF. In DNA, the CDR3 is TGCGCCAGCAGCTCTGTGGGGGGCACGGAGACCCAGTACTTC.

The chain is built from TRBV19 and TRBJ1-5; D is unclear. Germline V gives CDR1 LNHDA, CDR2 SQIVND (reference sequence). The CDR3 covers 13 residues. V was trimmed by 3 bases and J by 3 bases, leaving 6 bases between them. The CDR3 sequence is CASSMAINQPQHF. CDR3 in DNA: TGTGCCAGTAGTATGGCTATCAATCAGCCCCAGCATTTT.

This clone was detected once. The chain couples TRBV9 to TRBJ2-5; 8 bases match TRBD2. The V and J ends lost 0 bases and 2 bases, in that order; junction bases with no gene match: 12. CDR1 is SGDLS, CDR2 YYNGEE, per germline. CDR3 length: 18 residues. This CDR3 reads CASSVGPLGAGGQETQYF. For the CDR3, the DNA is TGTGCCAGCAGCGTAGGACCCCTAGGGGCGGGGGGACAAGAGACCCAGTACTTC. The full variable domain, completed using reference TRBV9 and TRBJ2-5, is DSGVTQTPKHLITATGQRVTLRCSPRSGDLSVYWYQQSLDQGLQFLIQYYNGEERAKGNILERFSAQQFPDLHSELNLSSLELGDSALYFCASSVGPLGAGGQETQYFGPGTRLLVL.

V usage is TRBV5-1 and J usage is TRBJ1-1; D gene ambiguous. CDR1 and CDR2 from the germline V gene are SGHRS and YFSETQ. This CDR3 has 14 amino acids. With 3 bases removed from V and 1 base from J, the gap between germline ends came to 10 bases. The CDR3 protein is CASSSREGNTEAFF. CDR3 DNA sequence: TGCGCCAGCAGCTCCCGCGAGGGGAACACTGAAGCTTTCTTT.

The rearrangement joins TRBV5-1 to TRBJ2-5, with D possibly matching TRBD1 (5 bases). This CDR3 spans 15 amino acids. CDR1 is SGHRS and CDR2 is YFSETQ in the germline V gene. V was shortened by 0 bases and J by 5 bases, with 14 bases between the two germline ends. CDR3 DNA sequence: TGCGCCAGCAGCTTGGAGGGTGGCGCAGGGGAGACCCAGTACTTC. This encodes CASSLEGGAGETQYF.

The table lists this clone with a count of one. This chain connects TRBV7-6 to TRBJ2-7; 8 nucleotides line up with TRBD1. V was clipped by 2 bases and J by 3 bases; unmatched bases: 12. This CDR3 region has 17 residues. In germline, CDR1 is SGHVS, CDR2 FNYEAQ. The CDR3 loop is CASSLLFGQGGYYEQYF. The CDR3 bases are TGTGCCAGCAGCTTACTTTTTGGACAGGGCGGTTACTACGAGCAGTACTTC.

The V gene is TRBV18, the J gene TRBJ1-1; TRBD1 might be the D (5 bases). The ends were cut back, 0 bases at V and 5 bases at J, with 13 bases in the middle. From germline, CDR1 is KGHSH and CDR2 LQKENI. The CDR3 is 15 residues long. CDR3 sequence (DNA): TGTGCCAGCTCACCACCTAGGGGAAAGGGGACTGAAGCTTTCTTT. Amino acids: CASSPPRGKGTEAFF.

This clone was detected once. V is TRBV11-2 and J is TRBJ1-1; a weak D match, TRBD1 (5 bases). The CDR3 has 13 residues. The ends were cut back, 4 bases at V and 5 bases at J, with 11 bases in the middle. Germline values: CDR1 SGHAT, CDR2 FQNNGV. In nucleotides, the CDR3 is TGTGCCAGCAGCTCGCGGCGGGGGACTGAAGCTTTCTTT. Translated, it gives CASSSRRGTEAFF.

V is TRBV19 and J is TRBJ2-1; 11 bases agree with TRBD1. This CDR3 has 15 residues. From germline, CDR1 is LNHDA and CDR2 SQIVND (reference sequence). J lost 4 bases, V lost 6 bases, and 5 bases had no gene match. CDR3 bases: TGTGCCAGTAGGAGGACAGGGGGCGAATACAATGAGCAGTTCTTC. It specifies CASRRTGGEYNEQFF. Variable domain in full (rest from reference TRBV19 and TRBJ2-1): DGGITQSPKYLFRKEGQNVTLSCEQNLNHDAMYWYRQDPGQGLRLIYYSQIVNDFQKGDIAEGYSVSREKKESFPLTVTSAQKNPTAFYLCASRRTGGEYNEQFFGPGTRLTVL.

J is TRBJ1-5 and V is TRBV6-6; no firm D call. The germline V gene encodes CDR1 MNHNY and CDR2 SVGAGI (reference sequence). The CDR3 spans 12 residues. V gave up 6 bases and J gave up 4 bases, with 7 bases separating them. The CDR3, as DNA: TGTGCCAGCAGGGTTGAGAATCAGCCCCAGCATTTT. Translation gives CASRVENQPQHF.

This sequence joins TRBV23-1 and TRBJ1-5; D is perhaps TRBD1 (6 bases). TRBV23-1 is designated an ORF whose function remains uncertain. CDR3 length: 16 amino acids. Trimming pared 7 bases from V and 3 bases from J, leaving 19 bases between. The CDR3 sequence: CASKRTVRGVNQPQHF. CDR3 in DNA: TGCGCCAGCAAGAGGACAGTAAGAGGAGTCAATCAGCCCCAGCATTTT.

The rearrangement uses TRBV9 and TRBJ1-3; D uncertain. Germline V gene lookup returns CDR1 SGDLS and CDR2 YYNGEE. The CDR3 is made up of 13 amino acids. V was pared by 5 bases and J by 0 bases, with 6 bases between. The CDR3 DNA reads TGTGCCAGCAGGCAGAACTCTGGAAACACCATATATTTT. It codes for CASRQNSGNTIYF. Complete variable domain (other parts from reference TRBV9 and TRBJ1-3): DSGVTQTPKHLITATGQRVTLRCSPRSGDLSVYWYQQSLDQGLQFLIQYYNGEERAKGNILERFSAQQFPDLHSELNLSSLELGDSALYFCASRQNSGNTIYFGEGSWLTVV.

This rearrangement joins TRBV14 to TRBJ2-1; 9 positions match TRBD1. The CDR3 totals 15 residues. Trimming at V came to 4 bases and at J to 4 bases, leaving 5 bases not matched to a gene. In germline, CDR1 is SGHDN, CDR2 FVKESK. CDR3 in DNA: TGTGCCAGCAGCCCCCTCGGGACAGGGTACAATGAGCAGTTCTTC. It encodes CASSPLGTGYNEQFF.

The CDR3 spells CASSQAPADTQYF. The CDR3 region has the DNA TGCGCCAGCAGCCAAGCCCCAGCAGATACGCAGTATTTT. This chain joins TRBV4-1 and TRBJ2-3; D is unclear. Germline assignment: CDR1 MGHRA and CDR2 YSYEKL. V lost 1 base and J 4 bases, leaving 6 bases between the germline ends. The CDR3 spans 13 residues.

V usage is TRBV5-1 and J usage is TRBJ1-1; no reliable D call. The germline CDR1 and CDR2 sequences are SGHRS and YFSETQ. Deletions cut 4 bases from V and 1 base from J, with 11 bases between. This CDR3 has 14 amino acids. CDR3 sequence: CASSQTITNTEAFF. The CDR3, as DNA: TGCGCCAGCAGCCAGACGATAACGAACACTGAAGCTTTCTTT.

The J gene is TRBJ2-1, the V gene TRBV20-1; D unresolved. The CDR3 has 11 residues. Germline values: CDR1 DFQATT, CDR2 SNEGSKA (reference sequence). The V end was cut by 5 bases, the J end by 14 bases, with 16 bases between. The CDR3 sequence: CSARDGRSEFF. The CDR3 nucleotides are TGCAGTGCTCGCGACGGGCGCTCGGAGTTCTTC.

The chain uses TRBV28 and TRBJ2-7; D is ambiguous. CDR1 and CDR2 from the germline V gene are MDHEN and SYDVKM. The CDR3 has 14 residues. V was trimmed by 5 bases and J by 3 bases, leaving 14 bases between them. CDR3 region: CASSPHADDYEQYF. The CDR3 coding sequence is TGTGCCAGCAGTCCCCACGCGGACGACTACGAGCAGTACTTC.

The chain combines TRBV4-3 with TRBJ2-1; TRBD1 aligns across 7 bases. V was clipped by 4 bases and J by 1 base; unmatched bases: 7. The CDR3 is 16 amino acids. Germline assignment: CDR1 LGHNA and CDR2 YSLEER. Here the CDR3 DNA reads TGCGCCAGCAGCCGGCCCGACAGGGTTTCCTACAATGAGCAGTTCTTC. Translation: CASSRPDRVSYNEQFF.

The V call is TRBV5-6, the J call TRBJ2-2; unclear D gene. V lost 1 base and J 8 bases, leaving 6 bases between the germline ends. Germline V gene lookup returns CDR1 SGHDT and CDR2 YYEEEE. This CDR3 has 12 amino acids. CDR3 DNA sequence: TGTGCCAGCAGCTTGCTCCGGGGGGAGCTGTTTTTT. Encoded protein: CASSLLRGELFF.

This rearrangement joins TRBV5-1 to TRBJ2-2; D is unresolved. V lost 0 bases and J lost 2, with 8 bases in between. Germline V lookup: CDR1 SGHRS, CDR2 YFSETQ. CDR3 size: 15 residues. CDR3 sequence (DNA): TGCGCCAGCAGCTTGGGGACCCTCAACACCGGGGAGCTGTTTTTT. This codes for CASSLGTLNTGELFF.

The V and J genes are TRBV10-1 and TRBJ2-2, with D possibly TRBD2 on 5 matching bases. Germline lookup yields CDR1 WNHNN and CDR2 SYGVQD (reference sequence). The CDR3 is 16 residues long. V was clipped by 1 base and J by 1 base, with 10 bases between them. CDR3 in amino acids: CASSEFTGLNTGELFF. CDR3 DNA sequence: TGCGCCAGCAGTGAGTTCACGGGGTTGAACACCGGGGAGCTGTTTTTT.

The chain couples TRBV6-1 to TRBJ1-2; D perhaps matches TRBD1 (5 bases). Germline-derived CDR1 and CDR2 are MNHNS and SASEGT. Between the trimmed V and J ends, which lost 3 bases and 8 bases, there was a span of 19 bases. The CDR3 consists of 15 residues. The CDR3 is CASSESGVRLRGYTF. The CDR3 nucleotides are TGTGCCAGCAGTGAGTCGGGGGTACGGCTACGCGGCTACACCTTC.

This clone was recorded a few times. J is TRBJ1-3 and V is TRBV11-2, with D unclear. Germline V lookup: CDR1 SGHAT, CDR2 FQNNGV. The CDR3 is made up of 15 amino acids. Trimming pared 5 bases from V and 0 bases from J, leaving 11 bases between. This CDR3 is CASSPGLNSGNTIYF. DNA of the CDR3: TGTGCCAGCAGCCCCGGACTGAACTCTGGAAACACCATATATTTT.

The chain employs TRBV7-3 and TRBJ2-4; TRBD2 aligns across 7 bases. CDR3 length: 15 amino acids. Per germline, CDR1 SGHTA and CDR2 FQGTGA. J gave up 8 bases and V 1 base, and 8 bases lay outside the gene matches. The CDR3: CASSLNAGEGDIQYF. The DNA for the CDR3 is TGTGCCAGCAGCTTAAACGCGGGAGAAGGAGACATTCAGTACTTC. Drawing the rest from reference TRBV7-3 and TRBJ2-4, the complete variable domain is GAGVSQTPSNKVTEKGKYVELRCDPISGHTALYWYRQSLGQGPEFLIYFQGTGAADDSGLPNDRFFAVRPEGSVSTLKIQRTERGDSAVYLCASSLNAGEGDIQYFGAGTRLSVL.

This clone was detected only once. The junction and the germline gene differ at one end; a read error may be behind it. The chain uses TRBV11-2 and TRBJ1-1; D may be TRBD1 (5 bases). The CDR3 is 11 residues long. The germline gives CDR1 SGHAT, CDR2 FQNNGV. The CDR3: CASSLDREAFF. The CDR3 DNA sequence: TGTGCCAGCAGCCTAGACAGAGAAGCTTTCTTT.

The rearrangement uses TRBV4-1 and TRBJ2-5, with TRBD1 identical over 7 bases. The CDR3 contains 16 residues. Trimming at V came to 1 base and at J to 4 bases, leaving 9 bases not matched to a gene. Germline CDR1 is MGHRA and CDR2 is YSYEKL. The DNA of the CDR3 is TGCGCCAGCAGCCAAGGTTTGAGGGGGCGTGGAGAGACCCAGTACTTC. Residues: CASSQGLRGRGETQYF.

The V call is TRBV11-2, the J call TRBJ2-6; maybe TRBD1 (6 bases). V lost 7 bases and J 0 bases, leaving 16 bases between the germline ends. The CDR3 totals 17 residues. CDR1 SGHAT and CDR2 FQNNGV come from the germline V gene. CDR3 protein: CASIRRQGYSGANVLTF. The CDR3 DNA follows: TGTGCCAGCATCCGACGTCAGGGGTACTCTGGGGCCAACGTCCTGACTTTC.